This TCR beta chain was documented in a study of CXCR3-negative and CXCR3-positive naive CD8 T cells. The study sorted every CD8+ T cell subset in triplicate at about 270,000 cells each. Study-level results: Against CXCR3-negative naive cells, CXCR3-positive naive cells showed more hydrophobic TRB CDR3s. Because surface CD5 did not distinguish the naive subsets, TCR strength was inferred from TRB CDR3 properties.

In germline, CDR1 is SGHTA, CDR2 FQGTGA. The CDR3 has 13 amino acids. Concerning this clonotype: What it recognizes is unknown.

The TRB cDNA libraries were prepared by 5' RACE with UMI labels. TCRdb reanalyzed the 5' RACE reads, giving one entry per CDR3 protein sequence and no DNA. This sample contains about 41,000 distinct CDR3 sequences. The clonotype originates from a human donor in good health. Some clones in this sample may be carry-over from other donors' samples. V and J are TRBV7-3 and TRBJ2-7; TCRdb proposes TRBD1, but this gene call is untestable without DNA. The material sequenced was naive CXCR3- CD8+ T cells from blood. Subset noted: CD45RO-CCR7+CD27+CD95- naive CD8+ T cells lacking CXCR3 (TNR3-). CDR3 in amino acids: CASSLNGAYEQYF.